This is a list of T cell receptor beta chains from one sample in a study of T cells in Graves' hyperthyroidism and ophthalmopathy. TCRdb called the multiplex PCR reads again in MiXCR, with one record for every CDR3 protein. The data show hundreds of thousands of distinct CDR3 sequences, with 17% seen just once and about 51% held by the top ten. The sample taken for sequencing was blood. The receptors were sampled from a woman aged 55-70 years with Graves' ophthalmopathy. The conserved cysteine and the conserved F or W are not part of the CDR3 here.

v_gene,CDR3aa
TRBV13,ASSHQAGGGETQY
TRBV7-2,ASSPRLAGANEQF
TRBV6-2/TRBV6-3,ASSTLAGAVGQF
TRBV6-6,ASSYSDSSETQY
TRBV28,ASIPGAGGREDTQY
TRBV5-5,ASRSFGRGNSPLH
TRBV27,ASSLTGKTPGNTIY
TRBV5-1,ASSQGRDPAQETQY
TRBV5-1,ASSSDLNQPQH
TRBV30,AWSFKSGRAAYEQY
TRBV7-2,ASSLDVTRSYEQY
TRBV5-1,ASSLEVGPYEKLF
TRBV24-1,ATSVTGKNTEAF
TRBV15,ATSNTGGYSNQPQH
TRBV7-8,ASSPTPVFLSYEQY
TRBV9,ASSASTTSTDTQY
TRBV3-1,ASSPTLGVGGELF
TRBV5-6,ASSLPSGAIYEQY
TRBV7-8,ASSYTLDRRIQWWDEKLF
TRBV5-1,ASSSLAVLNEQF
TRBV7-2,ASSPAVRSNQPQH
TRBV6-2/TRBV6-3,ASNSDRSSGNTIY
TRBV6-1,ASRRSDRGSNTGELF
TRBV10-3,AINQQGVWGYT
TRBV9,ASSEWTENTGELF
TRBV5-4,ASSLGRGDTDTQY
TRBV2,ASSETRDGLYGYT
TRBV10-3,AISQGGAYEQY
TRBV20-1,SASPPTGQGSPLH
TRBV6-2/TRBV6-3,ASSWQGGTNTGELF
TRBV7-3,ASSLTGENTGELF
TRBV7-3,ASSSDPGPRGTEAF
TRBV27,ASSPLDRAYYGYT
TRBV10-3,AISESDSQYTEAF
TRBV9,ASSVARDGQETQY
TRBV7-2,ASSPYNYGYT
TRBV2,ASSGRSEQY
TRBV20-1,SATPRVGEAF
TRBV29-1,SVEREPTQY
TRBV20-1,SAWQDTEAF